This T cell receptor beta chain was sequenced in a study of shared clonotypes between healthy human individuals. Produced via immunoSEQ multiplex PCR; TCRdb's table is partial and in-frame only. The repertoire holds around 2.1 million clones, with approximately 96% as singletons. Each of the donors was a healthy adult who was HIV-negative and had not had a recent acute infection or vaccination. The clonotype was recovered from a man aged 18 to 30 in good health. Material for sequencing was naive CD4+ T cells sorted from blood. Subset of the sample: CD45RA+ positively selected.

CDR3 amino acids: CASSFRGVYGYTF. As DNA, the CDR3 is TGTGCCAGCAGTTTCAGGGGAGTCTATGGCTACACCTTC. This chain links TRBV28 with TRBJ1-2, with D tentatively TRBD1 (6 bases). CDR3 length: 13 residues. Germline V gene sequence: CDR1 MDHEN, CDR2 SYDVKM. The V end lost 3 bases, the J end lost 4 bases, and 9 bases lay between the germline ends.